Below are 9 T cell receptor beta chains sequenced from a single sample in a study of T cells in localized non-small cell lung cancer. Sequencing used immunoSEQ multiplex PCR; TCRdb keeps in-frame clones, though not all of them. The table shows 23,000 or so clones, with around 88% occurring only once. The material sequenced was peripheral blood mononuclear cells, taken before any cancer treatment. The receptors originated from a woman aged 40 to 75 with stage III lung adenocarcinoma.

The chain couples TRBV5-6 to TRBJ2-3; the D gene is possibly TRBD2 (5 bases). V was clipped by 2 bases and J by 9 bases, with 22 bases between them. Per germline, CDR1 SGHDT and CDR2 YYEEEE. This CDR3 is 16 amino acids long. In DNA form, the CDR3 reads TGTGCCAGCAGCTTTTTAATGTTAGCGACCAGTGGCACGCAGTATTTT. Translated, it gives CASSFLMLATSGTQYF.

The chain employs TRBV28 and TRBJ2-2, with D perhaps TRBD1 (6 bases). CDR3 size: 17 residues. The V end lost 5 bases, the J end lost 6 bases, and 22 bases lay between the germline ends. Germline loops: CDR1 MDHEN, CDR2 SYDVKM. CDR3 in DNA: TGTGCCAGCAGTCCCCGACAGGTTGGGGTGGTCTCCGGGGAGCTGTTTTTT. It yields the protein CASSPRQVGVVSGELFF.

This chain uses TRBV7-8 with TRBJ2-2; perhaps TRBD2 as D (6 bases). Looked up from germline, CDR1 is SGHVS and CDR2 is FQNEAQ. V lost 5 bases and J 5 bases, leaving 15 bases between the germline ends. CDR3 length equals 15 residues. CDR3 bases: TGTGCCAGCAGCCTCCGGCACAGCGGGACCGGGGAGCTGTTTTTT. This sequence encodes CASSLRHSGTGELFF.

J is TRBJ2-1 and V is TRBV5-1; possibly TRBD1 or TRBD2 for D (5 bases each). The CDR3 contains 12 residues. CDR1 SGHRS and CDR2 YFSETQ come from the germline V gene. The V end lost 0 bases, the J end lost 10 bases, and 8 bases lay between the germline ends. The CDR3 region is CASSLAGQEQFF. CDR3 in DNA: TGCGCCAGCAGCTTGGCGGGGCAGGAGCAGTTCTTC.

This clone was counted a single time. The rearrangement links TRBV18 to TRBJ2-5; tentative D call: TRBD1 (7 bases). The DNA end favors TRBJ2-7, so the J call may be wrong. Germline V lookup: CDR1 KGHSH, CDR2 LQKENI. The CDR3 runs 12 residues. CDR3 DNA: TGTGCCAGCTCTCCAGGGGGGAACGAGCAGTACTTC. This gives the protein CASSPGGNEQYF.

V and J are TRBV19 and TRBJ1-2; 8 positions match TRBD1. Germline V lookup: CDR1 LNHDA, CDR2 SQIVND (reference sequence). This CDR3 contains 14 residues. Trimming cost V 8 bases and J 4 bases; bases outside gene matches: 9. The CDR3 protein is CASRGQGSAYGYTF. The CDR3 nucleotides read TGTGCCAGTCGAGGACAGGGATCCGCCTATGGCTACACCTTC.

The rearrangement uses TRBV5-1 and TRBJ2-1; the D is unclear. The CDR3 spans 12 residues. Trimming took 0 bases from V and 7 from J, leaving 5 bases between them. CDR1 and CDR2 (germline): SGHRS, YFSETQ. The CDR3 spells CASSLVVNEQFF. DNA of the CDR3: TGCGCCAGCAGCTTGGTTGTGAATGAGCAGTTCTTC.

This chain joins TRBV6-5 and TRBJ2-3; D perhaps matches TRBD1 (6 bases). CDR1 is MNHEY and CDR2 is SVGAGI in the germline V gene. This CDR3 spans 14 amino acids. The ends were cut back, 2 bases at V and 6 bases at J, with 12 bases in the middle. The CDR3 nucleotides read TGTGCCAGCAGTTACGGGGGCACCTTGGATACGCAGTATTTT. Its translation: CASSYGGTLDTQYF.

This clone has only a few counts. The gene calls are TRBV5-8 and TRBJ1-5; D is ambiguous. With 5 bases removed from V and 0 bases from J, the gap between germline ends came to 12 bases. Germline lookup yields CDR1 SGHTS and CDR2 YDEGEE. The CDR3 covers 15 residues. The CDR3 DNA sequence: TGTGCCAGCAGTGACGACGGATATAGCAATCAGCCCCAGCATTTT. It codes for CASSDDGYSNQPQHF.